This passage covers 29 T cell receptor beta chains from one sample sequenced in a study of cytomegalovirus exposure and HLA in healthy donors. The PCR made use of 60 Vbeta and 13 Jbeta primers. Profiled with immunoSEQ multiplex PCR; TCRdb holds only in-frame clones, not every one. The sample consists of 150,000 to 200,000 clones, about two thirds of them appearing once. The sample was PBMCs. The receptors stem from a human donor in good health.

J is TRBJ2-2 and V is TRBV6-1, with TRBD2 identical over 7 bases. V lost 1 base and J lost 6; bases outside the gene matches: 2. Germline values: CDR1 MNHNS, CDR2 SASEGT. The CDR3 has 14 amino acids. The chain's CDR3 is CASSEGGGAGELFF. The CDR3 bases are TGTGCCAGCAGTGAAGGTGGGGGGGCCGGGGAGCTGTTTTTT.

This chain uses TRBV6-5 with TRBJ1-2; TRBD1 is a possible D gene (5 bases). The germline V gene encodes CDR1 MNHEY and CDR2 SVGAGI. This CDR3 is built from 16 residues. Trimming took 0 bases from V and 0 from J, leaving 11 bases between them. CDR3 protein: CASSYSRRTTNYGYTF. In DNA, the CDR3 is TGTGCCAGCAGTTACTCGCGACGGACAACTAACTATGGCTACACCTTC.

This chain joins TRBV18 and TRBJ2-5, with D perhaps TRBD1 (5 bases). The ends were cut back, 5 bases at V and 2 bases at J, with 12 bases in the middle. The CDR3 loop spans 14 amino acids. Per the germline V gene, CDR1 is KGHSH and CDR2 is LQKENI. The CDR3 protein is CASSDDRGQETQYF. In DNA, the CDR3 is TGTGCCAGCTCAGATGACAGAGGACAAGAGACCCAGTACTTC.

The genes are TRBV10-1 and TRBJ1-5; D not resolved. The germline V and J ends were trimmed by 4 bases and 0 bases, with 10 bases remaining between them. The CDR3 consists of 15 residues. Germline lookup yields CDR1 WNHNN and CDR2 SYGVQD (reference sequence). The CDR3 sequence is CASSGVVISNQPQHF. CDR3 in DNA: TGCGCCAGCAGTGGAGTTGTGATTAGCAATCAGCCCCAGCATTTT.

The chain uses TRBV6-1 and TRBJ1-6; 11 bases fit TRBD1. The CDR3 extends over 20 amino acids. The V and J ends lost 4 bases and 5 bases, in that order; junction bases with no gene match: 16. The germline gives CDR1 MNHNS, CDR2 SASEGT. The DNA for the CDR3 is TGTGCCAGCAGTGGGGGGACAGGGGGAAAGTGGCTATTCGATAATTCACCCCTCCACTTT. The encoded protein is CASSGGTGGKWLFDNSPLHF.

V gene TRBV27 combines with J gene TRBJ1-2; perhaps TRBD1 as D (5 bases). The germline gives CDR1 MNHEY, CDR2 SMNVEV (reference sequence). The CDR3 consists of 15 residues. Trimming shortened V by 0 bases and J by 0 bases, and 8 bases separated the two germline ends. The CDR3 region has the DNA TGTGCCAGCAGTTTATCGGGGGGGACTAACTATGGCTACACCTTC. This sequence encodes CASSLSGGTNYGYTF.

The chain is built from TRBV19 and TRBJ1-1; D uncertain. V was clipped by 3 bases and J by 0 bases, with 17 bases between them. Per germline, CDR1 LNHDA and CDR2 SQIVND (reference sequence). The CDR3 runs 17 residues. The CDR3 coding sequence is TGTGCCAGTAGTATCCCCCTCCGGCCAGGCGTGAACACTGAAGCTTTCTTT. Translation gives CASSIPLRPGVNTEAFF.

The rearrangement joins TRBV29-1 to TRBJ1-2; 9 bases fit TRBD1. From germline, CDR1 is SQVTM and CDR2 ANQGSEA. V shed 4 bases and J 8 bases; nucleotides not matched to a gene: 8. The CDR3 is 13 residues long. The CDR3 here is CSVGGTGICGYTF. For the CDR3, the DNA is TGCAGCGTTGGCGGGACAGGGATTTGCGGCTACACCTTC.

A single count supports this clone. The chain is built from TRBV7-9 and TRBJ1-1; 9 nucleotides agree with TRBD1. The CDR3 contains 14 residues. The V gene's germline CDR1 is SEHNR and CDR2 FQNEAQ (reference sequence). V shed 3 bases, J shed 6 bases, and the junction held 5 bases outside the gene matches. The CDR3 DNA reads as TGTGCCAGCAGCTTGGGGACAGGGCTGTCTGAAGCTTTCTTT. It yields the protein CASSLGTGLSEAFF.

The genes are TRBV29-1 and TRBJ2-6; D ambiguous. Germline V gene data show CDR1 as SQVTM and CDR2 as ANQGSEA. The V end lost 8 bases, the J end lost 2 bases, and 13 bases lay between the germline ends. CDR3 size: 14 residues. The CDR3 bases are TGCAGCTTTCCTACAGAGCCTGGGGCCAACGTCCTGACTTTC. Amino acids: CSFPTEPGANVLTF.

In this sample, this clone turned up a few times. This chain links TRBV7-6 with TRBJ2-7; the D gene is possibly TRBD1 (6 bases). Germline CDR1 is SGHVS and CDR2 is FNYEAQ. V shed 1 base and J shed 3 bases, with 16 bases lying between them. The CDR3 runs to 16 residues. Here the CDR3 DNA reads TGTGCCAGCAGCTTAGTGCGGCAGGGGCCCATCTACGAGCAGTACTTC. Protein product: CASSLVRQGPIYEQYF.

The CDR3 coding sequence is TGTGCCAGCAGTCTTCCCCCACAGGGTGGTGGCTACACCTTC. Translating gives CASSLPPQGGGYTF. J is TRBJ1-2 and V is TRBV6-1, with D possibly TRBD1 on 6 matching bases. V was shortened by 5 bases and J by 7 bases, with 17 bases between the two germline ends. CDR1 and CDR2 from the germline V gene are MNHNS and SASEGT. This CDR3 region has 14 residues.

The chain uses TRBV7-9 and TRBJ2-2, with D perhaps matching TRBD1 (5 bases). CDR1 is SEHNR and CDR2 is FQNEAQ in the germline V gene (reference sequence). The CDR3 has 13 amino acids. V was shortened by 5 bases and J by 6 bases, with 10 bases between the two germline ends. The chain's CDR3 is CASSPQGPGELFF. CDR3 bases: TGTGCCAGCAGCCCGCAGGGTCCCGGGGAGCTGTTTTTT.

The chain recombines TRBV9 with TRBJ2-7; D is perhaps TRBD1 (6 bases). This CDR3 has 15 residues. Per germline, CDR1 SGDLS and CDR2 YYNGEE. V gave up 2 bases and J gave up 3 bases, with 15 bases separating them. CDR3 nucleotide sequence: TGTGCCAGCAGCGTTTCCCAGGGGTACCACTACGAGCAGTACTTC. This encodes CASSVSQGYHYEQYF.

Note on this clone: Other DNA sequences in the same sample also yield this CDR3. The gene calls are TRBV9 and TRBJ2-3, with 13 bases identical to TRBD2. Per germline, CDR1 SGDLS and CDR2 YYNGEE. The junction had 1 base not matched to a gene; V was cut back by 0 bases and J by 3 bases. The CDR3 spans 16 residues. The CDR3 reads CASSVGTSGGTDTQYF. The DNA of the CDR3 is TGTGCCAGCAGCGTAGGGACTAGCGGGGGTACAGATACGCAGTATTTT.

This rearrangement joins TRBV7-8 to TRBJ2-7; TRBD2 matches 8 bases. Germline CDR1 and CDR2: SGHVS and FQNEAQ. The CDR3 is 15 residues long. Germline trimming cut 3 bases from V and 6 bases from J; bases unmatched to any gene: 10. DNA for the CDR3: TGTGCCAGCAGCTTCCTACTAGCGGTTGGCAGCGAGCAGTACTTC. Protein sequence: CASSFLLAVGSEQYF.

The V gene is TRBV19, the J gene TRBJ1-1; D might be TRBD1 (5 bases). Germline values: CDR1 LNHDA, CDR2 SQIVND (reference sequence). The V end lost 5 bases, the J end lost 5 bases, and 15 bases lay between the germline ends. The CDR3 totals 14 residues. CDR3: CASSHWGVGTEAFF. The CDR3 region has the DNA TGTGCCAGTAGTCACTGGGGGGTAGGGACTGAAGCTTTCTTT.

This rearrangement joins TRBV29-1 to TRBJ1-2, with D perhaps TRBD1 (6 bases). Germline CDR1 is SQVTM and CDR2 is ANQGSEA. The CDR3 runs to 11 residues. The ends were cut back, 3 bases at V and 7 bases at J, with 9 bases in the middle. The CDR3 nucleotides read TGCAGCGTTGATCAGGGGTCTGGCTACACCTTC. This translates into CSVDQGSGYTF.

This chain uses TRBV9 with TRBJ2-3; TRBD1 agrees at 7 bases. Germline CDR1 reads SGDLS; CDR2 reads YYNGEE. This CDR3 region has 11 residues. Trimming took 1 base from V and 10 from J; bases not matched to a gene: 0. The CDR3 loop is CASSVTGAQYF. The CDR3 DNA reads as TGTGCCAGCAGCGTAACAGGGGCGCAGTATTTT.

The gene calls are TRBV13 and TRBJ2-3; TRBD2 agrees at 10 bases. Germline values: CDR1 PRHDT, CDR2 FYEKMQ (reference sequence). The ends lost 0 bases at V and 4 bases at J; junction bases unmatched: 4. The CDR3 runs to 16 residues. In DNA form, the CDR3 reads TGTGCCAGCAGCTTAGGCAGCGGGGGGGCCCCAGATACGCAGTATTTT. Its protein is CASSLGSGGAPDTQYF.

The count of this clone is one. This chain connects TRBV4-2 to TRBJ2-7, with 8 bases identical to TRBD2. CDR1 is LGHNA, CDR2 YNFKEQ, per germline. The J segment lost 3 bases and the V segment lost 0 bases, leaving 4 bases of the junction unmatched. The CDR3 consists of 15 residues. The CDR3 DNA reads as TGTGCCAGCAGCCAAGAGCGGGGGGCTAACTACGAGCAGTACTTC. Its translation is CASSQERGANYEQYF.

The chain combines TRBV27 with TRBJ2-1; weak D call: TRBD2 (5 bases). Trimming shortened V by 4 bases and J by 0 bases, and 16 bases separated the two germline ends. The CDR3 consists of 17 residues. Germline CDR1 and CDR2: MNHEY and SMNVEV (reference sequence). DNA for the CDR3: TGTGCCAGCAGTTCCTTTTTACGGGGTCCCTCCTACAATGAGCAGTTCTTC. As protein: CASSSFLRGPSYNEQFF.

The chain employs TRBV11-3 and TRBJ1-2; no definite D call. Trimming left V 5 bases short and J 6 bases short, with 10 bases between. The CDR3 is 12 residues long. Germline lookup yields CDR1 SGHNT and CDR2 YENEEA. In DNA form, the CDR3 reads TGTGCCAGCAGCGCAGGAGGGAATGGCTACACCTTC. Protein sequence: CASSAGGNGYTF.

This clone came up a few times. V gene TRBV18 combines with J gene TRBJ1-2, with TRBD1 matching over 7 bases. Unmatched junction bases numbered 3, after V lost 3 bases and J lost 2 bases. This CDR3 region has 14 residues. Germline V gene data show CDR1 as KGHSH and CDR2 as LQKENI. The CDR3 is CASSPRGANYGYTF. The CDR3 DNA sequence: TGTGCCAGCTCACCCAGGGGGGCGAACTATGGCTACACCTTC.

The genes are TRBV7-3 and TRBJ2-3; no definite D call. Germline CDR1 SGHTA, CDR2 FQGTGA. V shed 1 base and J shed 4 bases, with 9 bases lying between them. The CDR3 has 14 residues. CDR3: CASSLSSIADTQYF. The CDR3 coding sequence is TGTGCCAGCAGCTTAAGTAGTATCGCAGATACGCAGTATTTT.

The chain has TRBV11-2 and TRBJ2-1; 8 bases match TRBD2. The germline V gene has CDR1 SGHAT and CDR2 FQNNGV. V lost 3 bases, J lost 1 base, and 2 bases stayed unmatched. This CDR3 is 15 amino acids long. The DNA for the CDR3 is TGTGCCAGCAGCTTCGGCGGGGGGTCCTACAATGAGCAGTTCTTC. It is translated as CASSFGGGSYNEQFF.

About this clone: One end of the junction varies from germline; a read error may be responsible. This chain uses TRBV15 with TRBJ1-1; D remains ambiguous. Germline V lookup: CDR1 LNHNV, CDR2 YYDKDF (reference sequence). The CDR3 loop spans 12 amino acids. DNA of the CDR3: TGTGCCACCAGCAGAAAAGACACTGAAGCTCTCTTT. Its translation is CATSRKDTEALF.

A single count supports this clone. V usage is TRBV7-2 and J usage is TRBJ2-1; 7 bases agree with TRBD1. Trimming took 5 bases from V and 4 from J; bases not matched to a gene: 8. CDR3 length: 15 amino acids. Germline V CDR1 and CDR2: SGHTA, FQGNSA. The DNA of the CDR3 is TGTGCCAGCAGCATGCCGGGACAGCTTTACAATGAGCAGTTCTTC. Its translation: CASSMPGQLYNEQFF.

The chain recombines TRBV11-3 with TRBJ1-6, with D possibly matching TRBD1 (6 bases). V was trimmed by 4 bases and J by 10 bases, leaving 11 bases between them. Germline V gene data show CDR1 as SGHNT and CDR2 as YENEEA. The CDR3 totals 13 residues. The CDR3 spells CASSSTGRSPLHF. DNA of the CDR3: TGTGCCAGCAGCTCTACAGGGAGATCACCCCTCCACTTT.